What follows are 14 T cell receptor beta chains derived from one specimen sequenced in a study of T cell responses to AZD1222 COVID-19 vaccine. Clones were read by immunoSEQ multiplex PCR, and TCRdb kept only the in-frame ones, dropping some. Among roughly 140,000 clones listed, about 87% were seen once. The sample in question was peripheral blood, obtained on day 0 of AZD1222 vaccination. The source of these receptors is an adult in good health.

The chain employs TRBV19 and TRBJ2-3; D perhaps matches TRBD1 (5 bases). Trimming cost V 7 bases and J 1 base, with 15 bases left between them. This CDR3 region has 15 residues. Germline V CDR1 and CDR2: LNHDA, SQIVND (reference sequence). The CDR3 region is CASTPTVVGTDTQYF. The CDR3 DNA reads as TGTGCCAGTACTCCGACAGTGGTTGGCACAGATACGCAGTATTTT.

The CDR3 sequence is CASNSGGEKYNEQFF. The CDR3 DNA sequence: TGTGCCAGCAATTCAGGGGGCGAGAAGTACAATGAGCAGTTCTTC. The rearrangement joins TRBV2 to TRBJ2-1; 8 nucleotides match TRBD1. The CDR3 is 15 residues long. Germline values: CDR1 SNHLY, CDR2 FYNNEI. V gave up 7 bases and J gave up 4 bases; unmatched junction bases: 9.

The CDR3 DNA reads as TGTGCCAGTAGTATCGAGACTAGGGGCCACCAAGAGACCCAGTACTTC. Its protein product is CASSIETRGHQETQYF. This chain connects TRBV19 to TRBJ2-5, with D possibly TRBD2 on 6 matching bases. The CDR3 consists of 16 residues. Trimming removed 3 bases at V and 0 bases at J, with 14 bases between. Germline lookup yields CDR1 LNHDA and CDR2 SQIVND (reference sequence).

The chain employs TRBV13 and TRBJ2-7; D ambiguous. The CDR3 runs 12 residues. The V end was cut by 5 bases, the J end by 2 bases, with 7 bases between. Germline V CDR1 and CDR2: PRHDT, FYEKMQ (reference sequence). This chain's CDR3 is CASSVQTYEQYF. The CDR3 DNA follows: TGTGCCAGCAGCGTACAGACCTACGAGCAGTACTTC.

This clone was counted a few times. The rearrangement links TRBV2 to TRBJ2-2, with TRBD2 identical over 7 bases. Germline V gene lookup returns CDR1 SNHLY and CDR2 FYNNEI. This CDR3 is 16 amino acids long. The V segment lost 7 bases and the J segment 3 bases; nucleotides outside the gene matches: 11. CDR3 region: CASKRGREKDTGELFF. The CDR3 nucleotides are TGTGCCAGCAAGCGTGGGCGGGAGAAGGACACCGGGGAGCTGTTTTTT.

The chain employs TRBV30 and TRBJ2-1, with 10 bases fitting TRBD2. J lost 7 bases, V lost 3 bases, and 6 bases had no gene match. The CDR3 sequence is 14 residues long. Germline values: CDR1 GTSNPN, CDR2 SVGIG (reference sequence). The DNA for the CDR3 is TGTGCCTGGAGCTCCCTAGCGGGAGTGAATGAGCAGTTCTTC. It specifies CAWSSLAGVNEQFF.

This clone was counted a single time. The chain uses TRBV27 and TRBJ1-6, with 9 bases lining up with TRBD1. The J segment lost 7 bases and the V segment lost 4 bases, leaving 2 bases of the junction unmatched. CDR1 is MNHEY, CDR2 SMNVEV, per germline (reference sequence). This CDR3 contains 14 residues. CDR3 protein: CASSSDRGNSPLHF. In DNA form, the CDR3 reads TGTGCCAGCAGTTCGGACAGGGGCAATTCACCCCTCCACTTT.

The V gene is TRBV5-4, the J gene TRBJ2-7, with TRBD2 matching 16 bases. Per the germline V gene, CDR1 is SGHNT and CDR2 is YYREEE (reference sequence). V was clipped by 4 bases and J by 5 bases; unmatched bases: 6. The CDR3 extends over 16 amino acids. The CDR3 region is CASSQGLAGGVHEQYF. The CDR3 DNA reads as TGTGCCAGCAGCCAGGGACTAGCGGGAGGGGTCCACGAGCAGTACTTC.

This clone has a handful of counts. The chain couples TRBV7-9 to TRBJ1-5; D gene ambiguous. This CDR3 region has 13 residues. V was trimmed by 5 bases and J by 0 bases, leaving 5 bases between them. Germline V gene lookup returns CDR1 SEHNR and CDR2 FQNEAQ (reference sequence). CDR3 bases: TGTGCCAGCAGCCAGAGTAGCAATCAGCCCCAGCATTTT. This encodes CASSQSSNQPQHF.

The sample holds one count of this clone. The DNA for the CDR3 is TGCGCCAGAGACAGGGGGTGGGAGGACGATCAGCCCCAGCATTTT. It encodes CARDRGWEDDQPQHF. The chain combines TRBV10-1 with TRBJ1-5; 9 bases align to TRBD1. The J segment lost 5 bases and the V segment lost 9 bases, leaving 11 bases of the junction unmatched. This CDR3 is 15 amino acids long. Germline CDR1 reads WNHNN; CDR2 reads SYGVQD (reference sequence).

This clone was seen once. The gene calls are TRBV10-2 and TRBJ2-2, with D perhaps matching TRBD1 (5 bases). The V and J ends lost 6 bases and 2 bases respectively, with 10 bases between them. Germline V gives CDR1 WSHSY, CDR2 SAAADI. The CDR3 sequence is 14 residues long. Here the CDR3 reads CASRAGRNTGELFF. The DNA of the CDR3 is TGCGCCAGCAGGGCAGGGCGTAACACCGGGGAGCTGTTTTTT.

V and J are TRBV10-3 and TRBJ1-5, with D perhaps matching TRBD1 (6 bases). Germline V lookup: CDR1 ENHRY, CDR2 SYGVKD. The CDR3 runs to 13 residues. V gave up 6 bases and J gave up 7 bases, with 13 bases separating them. CDR3 in amino acids: CAISGGADQPQHF. In DNA, the CDR3 is TGTGCCATCAGCGGGGGCGCCGACCAGCCCCAGCATTTT.

The rearrangement uses TRBV19 and TRBJ1-5, with D unresolved. Trimming removed 2 bases from V and 2 bases from J, with 10 bases in between. CDR1 and CDR2 from the germline V gene are LNHDA and SQIVND (reference sequence). This CDR3 is 15 amino acids long. CDR3 bases: TGTGCCAGTAGTATAAACGGCATAGGCAATCAGCCCCAGCATTTT. Its translation is CASSINGIGNQPQHF. Supplemented by reference TRBV19 and TRBJ1-5, the full variable domain reads DGGITQSPKYLFRKEGQNVTLSCEQNLNHDAMYWYRQDPGQGLRLIYYSQIVNDFQKGDIAEGYSVSREKKESFPLTVTSAQKNPTAFYLCASSINGIGNQPQHFGDGTRLSIL.

This CDR3 is CASSLAGGPSETQYF. DNA of the CDR3: TGCGCCAGCAGCTTAGCGGGAGGGCCCTCCGAGACCCAGTACTTC. The chain links TRBV5-1 to TRBJ2-5, with TRBD2 matching 10 bases. The trim removed 2 bases at V and 5 bases at J, leaving 6 bases unmatched. Germline CDR1 and CDR2: SGHRS and YFSETQ. CDR3 length: 15 amino acids. The variable domain in full, with the rest retrieved from reference TRBV5-1 and TRBJ2-5, is KAGVTQTPRYLIKTRGQQVTLSCSPISGHRSVSWYQQTPGQGLQFLFEYFSETQRNKGNFPGRFSGRQFSNSRSEMNVSTLELGDSALYLCASSLAGGPSETQYFGPGTRLLVL.